This T cell receptor beta chain was found in a study of T cell responses to AZD1222 COVID-19 vaccine (TCRdb year 2021). About the full investigation: AZD1222 recipients given second doses at about 4 weeks or at about 12 weeks were pooled, since spike-specific TCR depth and breadth were not found to differ between the two schedules. TCR sequencing was performed for about 250 trial participants, of whom about 200 were given two doses of AZD1222 and approximately 26 were given two doses of MenACWY control vaccine. Trial participants were enrolled into age subgroups of 18-55, 56-69 and 70-plus years, which contained around 150, 29 and 61 TCR-sequenced participants, respectively. Broad study findings and their caveats: Epitopes outside the regions mutated in the B.1.351 and B.1.1.7 variants were reportedly recognized by nearly half of the unique spike-specific TCRs. Conclusions about previously exposed vaccinees are limited because only six or seven AZD1222 recipients were SARS-CoV-2 seropositive at baseline. The vaccine-associated CD4 TCRs covered the entire spike protein, and the dominant responses fell in regions 160-218 and 743-854. Because no day 14 peak-response samples were available, repertoires were characterized only after the peak T cell response. In the small 56-69-year group, the increase in depth fell short of significance, most likely because of low power. Participants were mostly white British, with more females than males. The authors suggested clonal diversity may have been underestimated. A significant rise in spike-specific TCR breadth and depth was observed after two AZD1222 doses relative to day 0 and relative to MenACWY recipients.

From the cysteine through the phenylalanine, the CDR3 covers 15 amino acids. The kept DNA is CDR3 alone, 45 bases in frame from the first base. Based on the germline V gene (reference sequence), the CDR1 and CDR2 sequences are MNHNY and SVGAGI. Deletion took 0 bases off V and 0 bases off J, with a span of 6 bases between the germline ends. The CDR3 regions of human TCRbeta chains were analyzed by immunosequencing. The authors' pipeline ran thus. Repertoire TCRs were matched against a reference library of SARS-CoV-2-specific TCRs generated with the MIRA antigen-specificity platform. Breadth was defined as the fraction of unique TCRs that were SARS-CoV-2-associated. Depth was defined as the fraction of total T cells that were SARS-CoV-2-associated. Using the MIRA data, every spike-specific TCR was mapped to the spike region that the TCR reacted to and assigned to either a CD4 or a CD8 class. Log10-transformed breadth and depth values were compared by one-way ANOVA with Sidak's multiple comparisons tests. TCRdb holds this immuneACCESS table with in-frame rearrangements only. Some clones are missing; in checked studies, unresolved V genes explain under half, and the rest has no known cause. Clonal size and the V and J genes are those of that table, whereas D and trimming came from the DNA. The sample data list some 91,000 clones, and 89% of these were observed just once. The ten largest clones take up over 2% of the sample.

This specimen's time point label, per the study, means: baseline before first vaccination. Samples from vaccinated people were obtained from the UK trials COV001 and COV002, which included a single-blind randomized controlled phase 2/3 trial of AZD1222 (ChAdOx1 nCoV-19) in healthy adults. For TCRbeta chain sequencing, PBMC samples were collected from trial participants at day 0 and at day 28 after the second dose. A word on this clone: This receptor's antigen is unknown. No base quality information exists; no much larger clone differs at one position.

The rearrangement joined TRBV6-6 to TRBJ1-3, with the D gene not clear enough to name. The sequence was obtained from an adult in good health. The material sequenced was peripheral blood, taken on day 0 of AZD1222 vaccination. The nucleotide sequence is given as TGTGCCAGCAGTTACTCGCCCTCCTCTGGAAACACCATATATTTT. Translation gives CASSYSPSSGNTIYF.